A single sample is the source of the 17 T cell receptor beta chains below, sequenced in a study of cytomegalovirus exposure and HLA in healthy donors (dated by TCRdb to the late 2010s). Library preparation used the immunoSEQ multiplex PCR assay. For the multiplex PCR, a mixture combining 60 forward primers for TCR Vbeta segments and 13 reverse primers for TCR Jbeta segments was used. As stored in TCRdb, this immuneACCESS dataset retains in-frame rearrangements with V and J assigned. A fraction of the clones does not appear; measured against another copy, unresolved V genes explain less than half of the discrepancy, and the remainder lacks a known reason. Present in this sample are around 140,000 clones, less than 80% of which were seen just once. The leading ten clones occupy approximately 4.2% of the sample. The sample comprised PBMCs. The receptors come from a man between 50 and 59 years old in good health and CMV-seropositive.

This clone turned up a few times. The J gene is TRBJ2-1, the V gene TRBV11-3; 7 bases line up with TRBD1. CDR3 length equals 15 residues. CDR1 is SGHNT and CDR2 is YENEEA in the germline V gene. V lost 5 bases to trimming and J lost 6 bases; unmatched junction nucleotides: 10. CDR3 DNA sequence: TGTGCCAGCAGCCAACCCGACAGGGCTGGCAATGAGCAGTTCTTC. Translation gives CASSQPDRAGNEQFF.

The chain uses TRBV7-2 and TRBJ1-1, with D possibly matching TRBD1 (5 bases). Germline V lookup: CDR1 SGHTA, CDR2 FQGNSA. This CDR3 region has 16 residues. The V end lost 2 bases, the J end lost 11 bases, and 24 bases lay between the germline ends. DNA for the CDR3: TGTGCCAGCAGCTTATCTTCAACGGGGGGGGGAAGTAGGGCTTTCTTT. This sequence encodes CASSLSSTGGGSRAFF.

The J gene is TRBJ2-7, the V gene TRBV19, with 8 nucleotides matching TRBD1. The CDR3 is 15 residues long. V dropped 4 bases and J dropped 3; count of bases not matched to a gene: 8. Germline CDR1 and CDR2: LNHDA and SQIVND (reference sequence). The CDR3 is CASSSSGTGHYEQYF. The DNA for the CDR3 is TGTGCCAGTAGTAGTTCCGGGACAGGACACTACGAGCAGTACTTC.

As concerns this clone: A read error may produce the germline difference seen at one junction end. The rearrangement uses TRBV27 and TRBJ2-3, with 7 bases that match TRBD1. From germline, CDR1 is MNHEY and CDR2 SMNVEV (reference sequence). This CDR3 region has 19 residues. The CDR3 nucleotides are TGTGCCAGCAGTATATCCTTGTACAAGACAGGGCAAAGCACAGATACGCAGTATTTT. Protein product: CASSISLYKTGQSTDTQYF.

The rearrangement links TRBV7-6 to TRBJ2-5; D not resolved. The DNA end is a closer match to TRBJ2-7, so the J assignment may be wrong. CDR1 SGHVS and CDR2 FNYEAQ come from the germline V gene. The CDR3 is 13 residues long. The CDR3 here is CASSLGPSYEQYF. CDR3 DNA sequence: TGTGCCAGCAGCTTAGGCCCCTCCTACGAGCAGTACTTC.

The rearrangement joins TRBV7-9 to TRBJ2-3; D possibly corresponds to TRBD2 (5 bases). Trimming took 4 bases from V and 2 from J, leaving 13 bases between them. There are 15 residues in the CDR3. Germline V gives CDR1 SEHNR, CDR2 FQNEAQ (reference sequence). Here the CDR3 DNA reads TGTGCCAGCAGCTCATTTAAGCGGATCACAGATACGCAGTATTTT. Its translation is CASSSFKRITDTQYF.

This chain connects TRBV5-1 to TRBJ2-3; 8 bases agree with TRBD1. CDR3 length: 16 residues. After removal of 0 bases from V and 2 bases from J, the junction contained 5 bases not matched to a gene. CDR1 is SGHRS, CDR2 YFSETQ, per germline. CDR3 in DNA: TGCGCCAGCAGCTTGGCCTGGACAGGGCTCACAGATACGCAGTATTTT. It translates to CASSLAWTGLTDTQYF. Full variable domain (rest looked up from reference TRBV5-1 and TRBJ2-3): KAGVTQTPRYLIKTRGQQVTLSCSPISGHRSVSWYQQTPGQGLQFLFEYFSETQRNKGNFPGRFSGRQFSNSRSEMNVSTLELGDSALYLCASSLAWTGLTDTQYFGPGTRLTVL.

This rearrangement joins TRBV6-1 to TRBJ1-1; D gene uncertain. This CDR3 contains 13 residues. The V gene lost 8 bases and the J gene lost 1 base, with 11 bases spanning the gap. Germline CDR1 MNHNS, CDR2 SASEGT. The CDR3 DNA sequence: TGTGCCAGCCAACTGAATACGAACACTGAAGCTTTCTTT. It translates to CASQLNTNTEAFF.

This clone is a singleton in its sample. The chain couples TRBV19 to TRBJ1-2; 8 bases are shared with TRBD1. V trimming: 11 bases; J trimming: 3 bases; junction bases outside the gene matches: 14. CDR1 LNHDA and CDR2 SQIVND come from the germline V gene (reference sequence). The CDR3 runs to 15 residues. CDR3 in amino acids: CALGPGTGTDYGYTF. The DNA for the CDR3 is TGTGCCCTTGGGCCAGGGACAGGCACGGACTATGGCTACACCTTC.

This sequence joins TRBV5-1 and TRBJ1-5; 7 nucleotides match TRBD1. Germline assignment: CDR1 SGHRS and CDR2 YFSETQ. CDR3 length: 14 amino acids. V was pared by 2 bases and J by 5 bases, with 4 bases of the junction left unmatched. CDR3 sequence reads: CASSFTGQDQPQHF. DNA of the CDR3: TGCGCCAGCAGCTTTACCGGACAGGATCAGCCCCAGCATTTT.

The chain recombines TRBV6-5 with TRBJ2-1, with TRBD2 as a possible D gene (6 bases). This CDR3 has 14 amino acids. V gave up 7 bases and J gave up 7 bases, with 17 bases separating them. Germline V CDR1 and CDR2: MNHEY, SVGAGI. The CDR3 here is CASTGTGGRNEQFF. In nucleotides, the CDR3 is TGTGCCAGCACCGGGACCGGGGGTAGGAATGAGCAGTTCTTC.

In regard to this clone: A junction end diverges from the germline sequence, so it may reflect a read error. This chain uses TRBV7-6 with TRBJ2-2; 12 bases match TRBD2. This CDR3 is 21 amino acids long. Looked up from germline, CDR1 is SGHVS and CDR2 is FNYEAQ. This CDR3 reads CASSLASRLTSGSSNTRELFF. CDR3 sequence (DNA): TGTGCCAGCAGCTTAGCGTCCCGATTGACTAGCGGGAGTTCGAACACCAGGGAGCTGTTTTTT.

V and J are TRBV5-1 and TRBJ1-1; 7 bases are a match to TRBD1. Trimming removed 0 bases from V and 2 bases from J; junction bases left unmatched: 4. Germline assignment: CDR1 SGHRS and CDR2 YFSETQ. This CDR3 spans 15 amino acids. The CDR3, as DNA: TGCGCCAGCAGCTTGGCCTGGGACAGCAACACTGAAGCTTTCTTT. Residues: CASSLAWDSNTEAFF.

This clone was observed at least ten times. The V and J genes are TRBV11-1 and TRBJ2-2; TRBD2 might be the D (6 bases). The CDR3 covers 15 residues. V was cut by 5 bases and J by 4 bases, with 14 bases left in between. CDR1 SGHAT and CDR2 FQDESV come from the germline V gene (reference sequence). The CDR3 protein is CASSPGLWSTGELFF. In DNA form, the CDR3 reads TGTGCCAGCAGCCCGGGACTTTGGAGCACCGGGGAGCTGTTTTTT.

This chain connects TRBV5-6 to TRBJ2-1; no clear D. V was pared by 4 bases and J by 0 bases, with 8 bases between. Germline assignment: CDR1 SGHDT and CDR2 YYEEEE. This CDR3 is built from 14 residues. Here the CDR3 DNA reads TGTGCCAGCAGCCTGGGCGGCTCCTACAATGAGCAGTTCTTC. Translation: CASSLGGSYNEQFF.

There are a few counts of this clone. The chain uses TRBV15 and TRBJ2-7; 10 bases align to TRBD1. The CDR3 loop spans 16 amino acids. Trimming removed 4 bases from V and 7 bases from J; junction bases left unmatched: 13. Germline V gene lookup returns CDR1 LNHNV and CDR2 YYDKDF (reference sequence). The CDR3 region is CATSIKGRQGAREQYF. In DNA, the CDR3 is TGTGCCACCAGCATCAAAGGGAGACAGGGGGCGCGGGAGCAGTACTTC.

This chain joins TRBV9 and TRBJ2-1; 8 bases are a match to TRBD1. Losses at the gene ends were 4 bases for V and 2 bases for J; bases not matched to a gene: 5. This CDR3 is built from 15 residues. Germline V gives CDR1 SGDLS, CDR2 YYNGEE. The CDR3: CASSLVGQAYNEQFF. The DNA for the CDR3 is TGTGCCAGCAGCCTAGTGGGACAGGCCTACAATGAGCAGTTCTTC.